This T cell receptor (beta chain) is from a study of T cells in Graves' hyperthyroidism and ophthalmopathy. The overall study: Before any treatment, at initial diagnosis, peripheral blood was collected.

The table lists this clonotype with many counts. Its specificity is unknown. Subjects with ophthalmopathy showed a Clinical Activity Score no lower than 3, a NOSPECS grade no lower than 4, and a duration shorter than 3 months. Lactation, pregnancy, other autoimmune disease or uncontrolled infection excluded patients. The CDR3 runs to 14 residues. Germline-derived CDR1 and CDR2 are SGHRS and YFSETQ. J gave up 6 bases and V 3 bases, and 5 bases lay outside the gene matches. Authors of the study amplified TCR beta CDR3 regions from RNA transcripts. An initial round of RT-PCR targeting the TCR CDR3 relied on the HTBI primer set. TCRdb fed the multiplex PCR reads into MiXCR, producing one record per CDR3 protein. The data show hundreds of thousands of distinct CDR3 sequences, 22% seen once. Whole-study findings and limits: Ophthalmopathy was distinguished from stable hyperthyroidism by 13 V-J signatures.

The receptor was isolated from a man aged 30 to 39 with Graves' ophthalmopathy. The sample taken for sequencing was blood. The rearrangement links TRBV5-1 to TRBJ2-1; 8 bases are a match to TRBD2. The CDR3 nucleotides are TGCGCCAGCAGCTCGACGGGAGGGATCAATGAGCAGTTCTTC. Its protein is CASSSTGGINEQFF.